These T cell receptor beta chains were read from a single sample in a study of shared clonotypes between healthy human individuals. Some clones are missing from TCRdb's copy, which holds only in-frame ones; the method was immunoSEQ multiplex PCR. The sample includes hundreds of thousands of clones, about 74% of them seen just once. The source material was memory CD4+ T cells sorted from blood. The receptor source for this set is a young woman in good health. CDR3s include the opening cysteine and the closing phenylalanine or tryptophan. D genes are given only for firm matches. Clone size is given for some rows only: seen once, a few or many times, or a class if the clone is expanded.

V gene: TRBV30
D gene: .
clone size: .
J gene: TRBJ1-4
CDR3 DNA: TGTGCCTGGAGTGTACAAGGCGAAAAACTGTTTTTT
CDR3 protein: CAWSVQGEKLFF

V gene: TRBV11-3
D gene: TRBD2
clone size: .
J gene: TRBJ2-1
CDR3 DNA: TGTGCCAGCAGCGTCGGCGGGAGGGCCGTTTCTGAGCAGTTCTTC
CDR3 protein: CASSVGGRAVSEQFF

V gene: TRBV19
D gene: .
clone size: once
J gene: TRBJ1-3
CDR3 DNA: TGTGCCAGTGGGGTCAGCTCTGGAAACACCATATATTTT
CDR3 protein: CASGVSSGNTIYF

V gene: TRBV5-1
D gene: .
clone size: .
J gene: TRBJ1-4
CDR3 DNA: TGCGCCAGCAGCCCGGGGGGCGTCCGGACAGAGGATCAACTGTTTTTT
CDR3 protein: CASSPGGVRTEDQLFF

V gene: TRBV30
D gene: .
clone size: .
J gene: TRBJ2-1
CDR3 DNA: TGTGCCTCCGCATTTGGCGACACCCACAATGAGCAGTTCTTC
CDR3 protein: CASAFGDTHNEQFF

V gene: TRBV29-1
D gene: TRBD1
clone size: .
J gene: TRBJ1-1
CDR3 DNA: TGCAGCGTTGTAGGACAGGGGGCTCCTGAAGCTTTCTTT
CDR3 protein: CSVVGQGAPEAFF

V gene: TRBV5-4
D gene: TRBD2
clone size: .
J gene: TRBJ2-3
CDR3 DNA: TGTGCCAGCAGCCATCAGCGGGAGGGCCCCATCACGCAGTATTTT
CDR3 protein: CASSHQREGPITQYF

V gene: TRBV20-1
D gene: .
clone size: once
J gene: TRBJ2-5
CDR3 DNA: TGCAGTGCTAGAGTTGGTGGATTCCAGTACTTC
CDR3 protein: CSARVGGFQYF

V gene: TRBV13
D gene: .
clone size: .
J gene: TRBJ2-5
CDR3 DNA: TGTGCCAGCAGCTCCCGGCCGCTCGGAGAGACCCAGTACTTC
CDR3 protein: CASSSRPLGETQYF

V gene: TRBV5-4
D gene: .
clone size: .
J gene: TRBJ2-5
CDR3 DNA: TGTGCCAGCAGCTCGACCCAGGGGATAGAGACCCAGTACTTC
CDR3 protein: CASSSTQGIETQYF

V gene: TRBV2
D gene: TRBD1
clone size: .
J gene: TRBJ1-4
CDR3 DNA: TGTGCCAGCCGCCGGGACAGGGGGCTCGCTAATGAAAAACTGTTTTTT
CDR3 protein: CASRRDRGLANEKLFF

V gene: TRBV28
D gene: .
clone size: .
J gene: TRBJ1-6
CDR3 DNA: TGTGCCAGCACTGACATTTCGCCCCTCCACTTT
CDR3 protein: CASTDISPLHF

V gene: TRBV7-9
D gene: .
clone size: .
J gene: TRBJ2-7
CDR3 DNA: TGTGCCAGCAGCCCATCAGTTGAGCAGTACTTC
CDR3 protein: CASSPSVEQYF

V gene: TRBV19
D gene: .
clone size: .
J gene: TRBJ1-5
CDR3 DNA: TGTGCCAGTAGTATGGGGAGTAGCAATCAGCCCCAGCATTTT
CDR3 protein: CASSMGSSNQPQHF

V gene: TRBV25-1
D gene: TRBD1
clone size: .
J gene: TRBJ2-3
CDR3 DNA: TGTGCCAGCAGTGAAGCCACGGACAGGGTCACAGATACGCAGTATTTT
CDR3 protein: CASSEATDRVTDTQYF

V gene: TRBV5-1
D gene: .
clone size: .
J gene: TRBJ2-2
CDR3 DNA: TGCGCCAGCAGCTTGGGACTGTCCCCCGGGGAGCTGTTTTTT
CDR3 protein: CASSLGLSPGELFF

V gene: TRBV6-1
D gene: .
clone size: .
J gene: TRBJ2-5
CDR3 DNA: TGTGCCAGCACCCGCACAGGGTCCGGTGAGACCCAGTACTTC
CDR3 protein: CASTRTGSGETQYF

V gene: TRBV16
D gene: .
clone size: .
J gene: TRBJ1-1
CDR3 DNA: TGTGCCAGCAGCCAATCGTCGGGGGGCACTGAAGCTTTCTTT
CDR3 protein: CASSQSSGGTEAFF

V gene: TRBV6-5
D gene: .
clone size: .
J gene: TRBJ1-2
CDR3 DNA: TGTGCCAGCAGTTACGATAACTATGGCTACACCTTC
CDR3 protein: CASSYDNYGYTF

V gene: TRBV6-1
D gene: TRBD1
clone size: .
J gene: TRBJ1-1
CDR3 DNA: TGTGCCAGCAGTGCGAGGGGGACAGACACTGAAGCTTTCTTT
CDR3 protein: CASSARGTDTEAFF

V gene: TRBV18
D gene: TRBD1
clone size: .
J gene: TRBJ2-5
CDR3 DNA: TGTGCCAGCTCACGATCGGCCCAGGGGGCGGGAGAGACCCAGTACTTC
CDR3 protein: CASSRSAQGAGETQYF

V gene: TRBV5-1
D gene: TRBD2
clone size: .
J gene: TRBJ2-7
CDR3 DNA: TGCGCCAGCAGCTTGCGACTAGCGGGAGAGACGGGAGAGCAGTACTTC
CDR3 protein: CASSLRLAGETGEQYF

V gene: TRBV19
D gene: .
clone size: few
J gene: TRBJ1-5
CDR3 DNA: TGTGCCAGTAGTATACAGGGAGCGAGCAATCAGCCCCAGCATTTT
CDR3 protein: CASSIQGASNQPQHF

V gene: TRBV7-3
D gene: .
clone size: .
J gene: TRBJ2-2
CDR3 DNA: TGTGCCACCGCCGATCTGGGGGCAGACACCGGGGAGCTGTTTTTT
CDR3 protein: CATADLGADTGELFF

V gene: TRBV28
D gene: .
clone size: .
J gene: TRBJ1-5
CDR3 DNA: TGTGCCAGCAGTTTCATTGGGCGCAATCAGCCCCAGCATTTT
CDR3 protein: CASSFIGRNQPQHF

V gene: TRBV18
D gene: TRBD1
clone size: .
J gene: TRBJ1-4
CDR3 DNA: TGTGCCAGCTCAGAGGACAGGTTTAATGAAAAACTGTTTTTT
CDR3 protein: CASSEDRFNEKLFF

V gene: TRBV2
D gene: .
clone size: .
J gene: TRBJ2-7
CDR3 DNA: TGTGCCAGCAGTGAGCGGGCGGCCACCTACGAGCAGTACTTC
CDR3 protein: CASSERAATYEQYF